One sample yielded the 30 T cell receptor beta chains listed below, sequenced in a study of glioma-infiltrating T cells after dendritic cell vaccination. The protocol was immunoSEQ multiplex PCR, while the TCRdb copy is restricted to in-frame clones and leaves out a portion. This table holds more than 100,000 clones, 80% to 90% found once. The sample consisted of blood, taken before dendritic cell vaccination. Receptor source: a human donor with glioblastoma.

The chain joins TRBV5-1 to TRBJ2-2; tentative D call: TRBD2 (7 bases). This CDR3 comprises 19 residues. CDR1 is SGHRS and CDR2 is YFSETQ in the germline V gene. V dropped 2 bases and J dropped 5 bases, with 25 bases sitting between them. The CDR3 loop is CASSFGTPGGGARTGELFF. DNA for the CDR3: TGCGCCAGCAGCTTTGGCACCCCCGGTGGGGGGGCAAGAACCGGGGAGCTGTTTTTT.

This clone was recorded at least ten times. V and J are TRBV7-8 and TRBJ2-3, with 10 positions matching TRBD1. Trimming at V came to 0 bases and at J to 5 bases, leaving 8 bases not matched to a gene. Germline V gives CDR1 SGHVS, CDR2 FQNEAQ. CDR3 length equals 17 residues. CDR3 coding DNA: TGTGCCAGCAGCTTAGCTGGGACAGGGGCTGGGGGAGATACGCAGTATTTT. This codes for CASSLAGTGAGGDTQYF.

The chain carries TRBV19 and TRBJ2-1; 9 bases agree with TRBD1. Germline V gene sequence: CDR1 LNHDA, CDR2 SQIVND (reference sequence). Trimming at V came to 5 bases and at J to 4 bases, leaving 9 bases not matched to a gene. This CDR3 is 16 amino acids long. The CDR3 spells CASSAEMGTGYNEQFF. The CDR3 DNA sequence: TGTGCCAGTAGTGCCGAGATGGGGACAGGGTACAATGAGCAGTTCTTC. Complete variable domain (other parts from reference TRBV19 and TRBJ2-1): DGGITQSPKYLFRKEGQNVTLSCEQNLNHDAMYWYRQDPGQGLRLIYYSQIVNDFQKGDIAEGYSVSREKKESFPLTVTSAQKNPTAFYLCASSAEMGTGYNEQFFGPGTRLTVL.

The rearrangement uses TRBV4-1 and TRBJ1-5; TRBD1 is a possible D gene (6 bases). Germline values: CDR1 MGHRA, CDR2 YSYEKL. Trimming pared 1 base from V and 1 base from J, leaving 14 bases between. The length of the CDR3 is 17 residues. The CDR3 DNA follows: TGCGCCAGCAGCCAAGGTGTACAGGGTAGAAGCAATCAGCCCCAGCATTTT. This codes for CASSQGVQGRSNQPQHF.

This clone showed up just a few times. This chain connects TRBV7-9 to TRBJ1-1; D is unresolved. This CDR3 is 13 amino acids long. With 1 base removed from V and 7 bases from J, the gap between germline ends came to 10 bases. Germline CDR1 is SEHNR and CDR2 is FQNEAQ (reference sequence). Here the CDR3 DNA reads TGTGCCAGCAGCTTAGTTTTTGGCATTGAAGCTTTCTTT. Translation: CASSLVFGIEAFF.

The V gene is TRBV5-4, the J gene TRBJ2-7; D not resolved. Germline loops: CDR1 SGHNT, CDR2 YYREEE (reference sequence). V was pared by 1 base and J by 10 bases, with 12 bases between. This CDR3 is built from 12 residues. The CDR3 bases are TGTGCCAGCAGCTTGAGGCCCGACACCCAGTACTTC. Translation gives CASSLRPDTQYF.

The chain has TRBV6-6 and TRBJ2-7, with TRBD2 matching over 7 bases. This CDR3 contains 13 residues. Germline V CDR1 and CDR2: MNHNY, SVGAGI (reference sequence). Losses at the gene ends were 7 bases for V and 6 bases for J; bases not matched to a gene: 9. CDR3 region: CASTISTGGEQYF. The CDR3 nucleotides read TGTGCCAGCACAATATCTACGGGGGGCGAGCAGTACTTC.

The V call is TRBV15, the J call TRBJ2-1; TRBD2 matches 9 bases. CDR3 length: 15 amino acids. CDR1 is LNHNV, CDR2 YYDKDF, per germline (reference sequence). J was trimmed by 5 bases and V by 1 base; bases with no gene match: 3. The CDR3 coding sequence is TGTGCCACCAGCAGAGCTAGCGGGGACAACAATGAGCAGTTCTTC. Protein sequence: CATSRASGDNNEQFF.

The J gene is TRBJ2-5, the V gene TRBV30; 7 bases align to TRBD2. V lost 1 base and J lost 5; bases outside the gene matches: 7. Germline V gene data show CDR1 as GTSNPN and CDR2 as SVGIG (reference sequence). This CDR3 is 14 amino acids long. For the CDR3, the DNA is TGTGCCTGGAGTGGGGGGGGGACGGGGGAGACCCAGTACTTC. Translation: CAWSGGGTGETQYF.

The V gene is TRBV4-2, the J gene TRBJ1-5; 8 bases agree with TRBD1. CDR1 is LGHNA, CDR2 YNFKEQ, per germline. There are 14 residues in the CDR3. V lost 6 bases to trimming and J lost 2 bases; unmatched junction nucleotides: 3. The CDR3 reads CASSLGQGNQPQHF. CDR3 sequence (DNA): TGTGCCAGCAGTTTGGGACAGGGCAATCAGCCCCAGCATTTT.

This chain joins TRBV18 and TRBJ2-7; 10 positions agree with TRBD1. J was trimmed by 12 bases and V by 3 bases; bases with no gene match: 5. The germline gives CDR1 KGHSH, CDR2 LQKENI. CDR3 length: 12 amino acids. In DNA, the CDR3 is TGTGCCAGCTCACCGCTGACAGGGGGCTGGTACTTC. This encodes CASSPLTGGWYF. The full variable domain, its missing parts supplied by reference TRBV18 and TRBJ2-7, is NAGVMQNPRHLVRRRGQEARLRCSPMKGHSHVYWYRQLPEEGLKFMVYLQKENIIDESGMPKERFSAEFPKEGPSILRIQQVVRGDSAAYFCASSPLTGGWYFGPGTRLTVT.

This chain joins TRBV5-4 and TRBJ2-3; TRBD2 matches at 10 bases. The germline gives CDR1 SGHNT, CDR2 YYREEE (reference sequence). V was clipped by 0 bases and J by 4 bases; unmatched bases: 5. The CDR3 loop spans 16 amino acids. CDR3: CASSLGLAGASDTQYF. CDR3 DNA sequence: TGTGCCAGCAGCTTGGGCCTAGCGGGGGCCTCAGATACGCAGTATTTT.

This clone is classed as medium-sized (0.01 to 0.1%). V usage is TRBV6-6 and J usage is TRBJ1-1, with D perhaps matching TRBD1 (5 bases). The CDR3 sequence is 13 residues long. Germline lookup yields CDR1 MNHNY and CDR2 SVGAGI (reference sequence). V was shortened by 2 bases and J by 5 bases, with 9 bases between the two germline ends. The CDR3 loop is CASSYVAGTEAFF. The CDR3 DNA reads TGTGCCAGCAGTTACGTGGCAGGGACTGAAGCTTTCTTT.

The gene calls are TRBV6-6 and TRBJ2-7; TRBD2 is a possible D gene (6 bases). Germline CDR1 and CDR2: MNHNY and SVGAGI (reference sequence). Deletions cut 5 bases from V and 3 bases from J, with 20 bases between. The CDR3 sequence is 16 residues long. The CDR3 DNA sequence: TGTGCCAGCAGTACAACCGGGACTGGAGATTTCTACGAGCAGTACTTC. Amino acid sequence: CASSTTGTGDFYEQYF.

This rearrangement joins TRBV19 to TRBJ1-6; TRBD1 might be the D (5 bases). CDR1 is LNHDA and CDR2 is SQIVND in the germline V gene (reference sequence). Between the trimmed V and J ends, which lost 6 bases and 13 bases, there was a span of 16 bases. CDR3 length equals 13 residues. The CDR3 is CASRGQGSNPLHF. The CDR3 coding sequence is TGTGCCAGTAGAGGGCAGGGATCAAATCCCCTCCACTTT.

The chain links TRBV9 to TRBJ2-2; 7 bases match TRBD1. The CDR3 consists of 15 residues. J was trimmed by 3 bases and V by 3 bases; bases with no gene match: 5. CDR1 is SGDLS, CDR2 YYNGEE, per germline. CDR3 loop: CASSGRGPHTGELFF. CDR3 in DNA: TGTGCCAGCAGCGGTAGGGGGCCGCACACCGGGGAGCTGTTTTTT.

The J gene is TRBJ1-5, the V gene TRBV4-1; unclear D gene. CDR1 and CDR2 from the germline V gene are MGHRA and YSYEKL. Trimming pared 0 bases from V and 2 bases from J, leaving 5 bases between. This CDR3 is built from 14 residues. The CDR3 DNA reads as TGCGCCAGCAGCCAAGATCCAGGCAATCAGCCCCAGCATTTT. It translates to CASSQDPGNQPQHF.

This clone was seen a handful of times. This chain uses TRBV6-5 with TRBJ2-5, with unresolved D. With 6 bases removed from V and 5 bases from J, the gap between germline ends came to 10 bases. The CDR3 consists of 12 residues. Germline V gene sequence: CDR1 MNHEY, CDR2 SVGAGI. The CDR3 reads CASSRTRETQYF. In nucleotides, the CDR3 is TGTGCCAGCAGCCGAACCCGGGAGACCCAGTACTTC.

The gene calls are TRBV5-1 and TRBJ2-5; 8 bases fit TRBD1. The J call may be in error: the DNA end matches TRBJ2-7 better. The CDR3 runs to 14 residues. Germline CDR1 is SGHRS and CDR2 is YFSETQ. The CDR3 sequence: CASSLSGGPYEQYF. CDR3 coding DNA: TGCGCCAGCAGCTTATCAGGGGGCCCCTACGAGCAGTACTTC.

The chain has TRBV5-1 and TRBJ1-5; D not resolved. Trimming removed 2 bases at V and 4 bases at J, with 10 bases between. CDR1 is SGHRS and CDR2 is YFSETQ in the germline V gene. There are 14 residues in the CDR3. This chain's CDR3 is CASSLDPENQPQHF. CDR3 bases: TGCGCCAGCAGCTTAGATCCCGAGAATCAGCCCCAGCATTTT. Supplemented by reference TRBV5-1 and TRBJ1-5, the full variable domain reads KAGVTQTPRYLIKTRGQQVTLSCSPISGHRSVSWYQQTPGQGLQFLFEYFSETQRNKGNFPGRFSGRQFSNSRSEMNVSTLELGDSALYLCASSLDPENQPQHFGDGTRLSIL.

The chain joins TRBV6-1 to TRBJ1-5; D is unresolved. Trimming took 4 bases from V and 4 from J, leaving 11 bases between them. Germline CDR1 and CDR2: MNHNS and SASEGT. The CDR3 contains 14 residues. The CDR3 reads CASSARVANQPQHF. The CDR3 bases are TGTGCCAGCAGTGCCCGGGTAGCGAATCAGCCCCAGCATTTT.

The rearrangement uses TRBV18 and TRBJ1-2; 7 nucleotides line up with TRBD1. In germline, CDR1 is KGHSH, CDR2 LQKENI. V was clipped by 6 bases and J by 5 bases; unmatched bases: 9. The CDR3 covers 14 residues. The CDR3 region has the DNA TGTGCCAGCTCCGAAGGGGACAGCGGTTATGGCTACACCTTC. This codes for CASSEGDSGYGYTF. The variable domain in full, with the rest retrieved from reference TRBV18 and TRBJ1-2, is NAGVMQNPRHLVRRRGQEARLRCSPMKGHSHVYWYRQLPEEGLKFMVYLQKENIIDESGMPKERFSAEFPKEGPSILRIQQVVRGDSAAYFCASSEGDSGYGYTFGSGTRLTVV.

This chain joins TRBV6-1 and TRBJ1-5; 9 nucleotides line up with TRBD1. The CDR3 extends over 16 amino acids. The germline CDR1 and CDR2 sequences are MNHNS and SASEGT. The V gene end was trimmed by 3 bases and the J gene end by 4 bases; junction bases not matched to a gene: 7. The DNA for the CDR3 is TGTGCCAGCAGTGATAACAGGGGGCGTTGGAATCAGCCCCAGCATTTT. Translation gives CASSDNRGRWNQPQHF.

The V call is TRBV7-9, the J call TRBJ1-2, with D possibly matching TRBD1 (5 bases). CDR1 and CDR2 from the germline V gene are SEHNR and FQNEAQ (reference sequence). V lost 7 bases and J lost 4, with 13 bases in between. CDR3 length: 13 amino acids. The CDR3 region has the DNA TGTGCCAGCACCCGACAGAACAGCTATGGCTACACCTTC. It encodes CASTRQNSYGYTF.

This sequence joins TRBV2 and TRBJ1-5; TRBD1 matches at 8 bases. V lost 10 bases and J lost 6; bases outside the gene matches: 5. The CDR3 has 12 residues. Germline-derived CDR1 and CDR2 are SNHLY and FYNNEI. In DNA form, the CDR3 reads TGTGCCACCGACAGGGGTGGTCAGCCCCAGCATTTT. Translated: CATDRGGQPQHF.

The chain couples TRBV2 to TRBJ2-5; 9 bases are shared with TRBD1. Germline values: CDR1 SNHLY, CDR2 FYNNEI. V lost 1 base, J lost 6 bases, and 3 bases stayed unmatched. The CDR3 spans 14 residues. The CDR3 nucleotides are TGTGCCAGCAGTGAAGGGACAGGGGTAAAGACCCAGTACTTC. Translating it yields CASSEGTGVKTQYF.

This clone came up a few times. The rearrangement links TRBV30 to TRBJ2-7; D possibly corresponds to TRBD2 (5 bases). This CDR3 comprises 12 residues. Trimming cost V 1 base and J 6 bases, with 10 bases left between them. CDR1 GTSNPN and CDR2 SVGIG come from the germline V gene (reference sequence). The CDR3 reads CAWSAGLGEQYF. The CDR3 nucleotides are TGTGCCTGGAGTGCCGGACTGGGCGAGCAGTACTTC. Full variable domain (outside the CDR3, taken from reference TRBV30 and TRBJ2-7): SQTIHQWPATLVQPVGSPLSLECTVEGTSNPNLYWYRQAAGRGLQLLFYSVGIGQISSEVPQNLSASRPQDRQFILSSKKLLLSDSGFYLCAWSAGLGEQYFGPGTRLTVT.

This chain joins TRBV6-1 and TRBJ2-5, with a weak D call TRBD1 (5 bases). Gene TRBJ2-7 matches the end of the DNA better, so the J call may be wrong. The length of the CDR3 is 14 residues. The germline gives CDR1 MNHNS, CDR2 SASEGT. The chain's CDR3 is CASSKTVISYEQYF. The CDR3 nucleotides read TGTGCCAGCAGTAAGACAGTTATCTCCTACGAGCAGTACTTC.

This clone was picked up a small number of times. This chain's CDR3 is CASSPQTQAGGNTIYF. In DNA, the CDR3 is TGTGCCAGCTCACCCCAGACCCAGGCGGGCGGAAACACCATATATTTT. The chain employs TRBV18 and TRBJ1-3; D unresolved. The CDR3 runs to 16 residues. The V end was cut by 3 bases, the J end by 4 bases, with 16 bases between. Germline CDR1 and CDR2: KGHSH and LQKENI. Looking up the rest from reference TRBV18 and TRBJ1-3 gives the full variable domain: NAGVMQNPRHLVRRRGQEARLRCSPMKGHSHVYWYRQLPEEGLKFMVYLQKENIIDESGMPKERFSAEFPKEGPSILRIQQVVRGDSAAYFCASSPQTQAGGNTIYFGEGSWLTVV.

The chain combines TRBV5-6 with TRBJ1-2; possible D gene TRBD1, 5 bases. Germline CDR1 reads SGHDT; CDR2 reads YYEEEE. The CDR3 length is 16 residues. With 4 bases removed from V and 2 bases from J, the gap between germline ends came to 18 bases. CDR3: CASSGPRHTGNYGYTF. In DNA, the CDR3 is TGTGCCAGCAGCGGACCGCGCCACACAGGAAACTATGGCTACACCTTC.